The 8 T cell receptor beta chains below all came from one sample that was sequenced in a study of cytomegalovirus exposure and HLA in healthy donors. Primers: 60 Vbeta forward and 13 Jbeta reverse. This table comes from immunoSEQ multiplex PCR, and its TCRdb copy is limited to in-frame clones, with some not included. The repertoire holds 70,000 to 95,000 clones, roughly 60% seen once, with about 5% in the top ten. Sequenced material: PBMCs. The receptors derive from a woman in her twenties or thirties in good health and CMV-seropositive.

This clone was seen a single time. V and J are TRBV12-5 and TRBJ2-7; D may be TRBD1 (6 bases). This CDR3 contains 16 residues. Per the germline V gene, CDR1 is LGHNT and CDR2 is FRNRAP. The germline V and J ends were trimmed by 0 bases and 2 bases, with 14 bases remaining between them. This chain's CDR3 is CASGLVLTGYTYEQYF. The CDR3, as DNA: TGTGCTAGTGGTTTGGTACTGACAGGTTACACCTACGAGCAGTACTTC.

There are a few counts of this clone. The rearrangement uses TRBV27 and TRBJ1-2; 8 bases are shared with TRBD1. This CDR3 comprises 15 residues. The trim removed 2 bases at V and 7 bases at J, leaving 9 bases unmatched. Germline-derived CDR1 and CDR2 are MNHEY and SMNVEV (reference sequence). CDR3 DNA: TGTGCCAGCAGTTTAGTGTCAGGGGGCAGGTTTGGCTACACCTTC. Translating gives CASSLVSGGRFGYTF.

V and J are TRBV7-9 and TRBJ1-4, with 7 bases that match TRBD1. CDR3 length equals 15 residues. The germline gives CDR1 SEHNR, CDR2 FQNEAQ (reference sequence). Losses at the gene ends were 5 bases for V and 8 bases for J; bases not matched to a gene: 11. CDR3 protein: CASSPGTVLKEKLFF. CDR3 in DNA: TGTGCCAGCAGCCCAGGGACAGTCCTTAAGGAAAAACTGTTTTTT.

The CDR3 DNA follows: TGTGCCAGCAGCTTAGCGGCGGCTGCTGGAAACACCATATATTTT. Translation: CASSLAAAAGNTIYF. V gene TRBV7-6 combines with J gene TRBJ1-3; no definite D call. Trimming stripped 0 bases from V and 2 bases from J, with 8 bases between. CDR3 length equals 15 residues. CDR1 SGHVS and CDR2 FNYEAQ come from the germline V gene. Variable domain in full (rest from reference TRBV7-6 and TRBJ1-3): GAGVSQSPRYKVTKRGQDVALRCDPISGHVSLYWYRQALGQGPEFLTYFNYEAQQDKSGLPNDRFSAERPEGSISTLTIQRTEQRDSAMYRCASSLAAAAGNTIYFGEGSWLTVV.

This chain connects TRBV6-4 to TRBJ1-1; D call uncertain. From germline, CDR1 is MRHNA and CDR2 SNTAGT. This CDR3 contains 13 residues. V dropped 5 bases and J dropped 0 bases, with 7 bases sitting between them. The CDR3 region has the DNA TGTGCCAGCAGTCTTGAGCTGAACACTGAAGCTTTCTTT. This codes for CASSLELNTEAFF.

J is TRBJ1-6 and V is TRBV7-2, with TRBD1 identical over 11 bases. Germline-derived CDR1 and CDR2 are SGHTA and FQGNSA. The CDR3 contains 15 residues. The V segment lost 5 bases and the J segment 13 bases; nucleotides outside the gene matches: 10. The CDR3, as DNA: TGTGCCAGCAGCCCCCAAGGCGGGACAGGGGGTCCCCTCCACTTT. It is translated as CASSPQGGTGGPLHF.

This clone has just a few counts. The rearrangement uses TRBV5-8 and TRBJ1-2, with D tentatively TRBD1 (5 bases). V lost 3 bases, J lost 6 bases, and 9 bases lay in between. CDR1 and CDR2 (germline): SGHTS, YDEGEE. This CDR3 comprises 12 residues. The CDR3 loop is CASSSRVDGYTF. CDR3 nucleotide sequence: TGTGCCAGCAGCTCCAGGGTGGATGGCTACACCTTC.

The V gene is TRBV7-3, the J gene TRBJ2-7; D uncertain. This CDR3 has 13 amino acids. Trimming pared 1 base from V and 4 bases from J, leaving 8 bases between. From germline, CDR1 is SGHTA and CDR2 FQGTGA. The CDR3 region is CASSLSPGYEQYF. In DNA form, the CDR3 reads TGTGCCAGCAGCTTAAGTCCCGGTTACGAGCAGTACTTC.